This T cell receptor beta chain was sequenced in a study of cytomegalovirus exposure and HLA in healthy donors. Repertoires were generated with immunoSEQ multiplex PCR, while TCRdb's copy carries only in-frame clones and drops some. The profile covers approximately 300,000 clones, with roughly 85% appearing a single time and around 0.84% taken by the ten largest. This clone was counted only a few times. Germline lookup yields CDR1 SGHTA and CDR2 FQGNSA. Trimming took off 8 bases at V and 0 bases at J, with 10 bases between the two ends. This CDR3 spans 13 amino acids. The roughly 120-subject validation cohort, separate from the roughly 670-subject first cohort, included the donors.

The TCR comes from a woman between 18 and 29 years old in good health and CMV-seronegative. V is TRBV7-2 and J is TRBJ1-1; possibly TRBD1 for D (6 bases). What was sequenced was PBMCs. In nucleotides, the CDR3 is TGTGCCAGCTATACAGGGATGAACACTGAAGCTTTCTTT. Protein: CASYTGMNTEAFF.